The 14 T cell receptor beta chains below come from one sample, sequenced in a study of PD-L1 blockade in urothelial cancer. Using immunoSEQ multiplex PCR, the repertoire was profiled, and TCRdb retains in-frame clones only, with some absent. The sample includes 35,000 to 45,000 clones, roughly four fifths of them seen just once. Time point here: peripheral blood 6 weeks after treatment start. The sequences come from PBMCs, collected around atezolizumab (anti-PD-L1) treatment. The receptors shown here come from a man aged 55-75 years with urothelial cancer.

This chain uses TRBV7-5 with TRBJ2-1; the table's TRBD2 call for D was not verified on the DNA. TRBV7-5 is marked as a pseudogene. The CDR3 covers 16 residues. The CDR3 nucleotides read TGTGCCAGAAGGGTTAAAGCGGGGGGGCTTTGGAATGAGCAGTTCTTC. This gives the protein CARRVKAGGLWNEQFF.

This chain joins TRBV5-5 and TRBJ2-7; no firm D call. Germline values: CDR1 SGHKS, CDR2 YYEKEE (reference sequence). Trimming shortened V by 4 bases and J by 6 bases, and 17 bases separated the two germline ends. The CDR3 runs 14 residues. CDR3 sequence reads: CASSPWLRNPEQYF. The CDR3 DNA reads TGTGCCAGCAGCCCCTGGCTCAGGAATCCCGAGCAGTACTTC.

V and J are TRBV5-4 and TRBJ2-1, with D perhaps matching TRBD2 (6 bases). Looked up from germline, CDR1 is SGHNT and CDR2 is YYREEE (reference sequence). V was trimmed by 4 bases and J by 6 bases, leaving 23 bases between them. This CDR3 comprises 17 residues. The CDR3 sequence: CASSHQRASAVGNEQFF. The DNA of the CDR3 is TGTGCCAGCAGCCATCAGCGGGCAAGCGCGGTGGGCAATGAGCAGTTCTTC.

CDR3 bases: TGTGCCAGCAGGTGGACAGCCACAAGCCAATACGAGCAGTACTTC. It is translated as CASRWTATSQYEQYF. The V call is TRBV6-1, the J call TRBJ2-7, with D possibly matching TRBD1 (6 bases). Trimming removed 6 bases from V and 4 bases from J, with 19 bases in between. Germline V gene lookup returns CDR1 MNHNS and CDR2 SASEGT. This CDR3 has 15 residues.

This rearrangement joins TRBV6-5 to TRBJ1-4; D possibly corresponds to TRBD1 (5 bases). CDR3 length: 15 residues. V gave up 2 bases and J gave up 3 bases, with 10 bases separating them. Germline V gives CDR1 MNHEY, CDR2 SVGAGI. As DNA, the CDR3 is TGTGCCAGCAGTTACATCGGGGGGGCTAATGAAAAACTGTTTTTT. It codes for CASSYIGGANEKLFF.

This clone was seen a single time. V and J are TRBV7-6 and TRBJ2-2; TRBD1 matches at 7 bases. The germline CDR1 and CDR2 sequences are SGHVS and FNYEAQ. V lost 5 bases, J lost 2 bases, and 5 bases stayed unmatched. The CDR3 is made up of 15 amino acids. As DNA, the CDR3 is TGTGCCAGCAGCCCCCGGGACAGCAACACCGGGGAGCTGTTTTTT. The encoded protein is CASSPRDSNTGELFF.

The sample holds a few counts of this clone. V usage is TRBV6-4 and J usage is TRBJ1-2; 7 nucleotides line up with TRBD1. Germline V gene sequence: CDR1 MRHNA, CDR2 SNTAGT. The CDR3 contains 17 residues. V lost 2 bases and J lost 4; bases outside the gene matches: 13. This CDR3 reads CASSDPIGQDEIYGYTF. CDR3 nucleotides: TGTGCCAGCAGTGACCCCATAGGACAGGACGAGATCTATGGCTACACCTTC.

The chain employs TRBV5-1 and TRBJ2-7; the match to TRBD1 covers 9 bases. CDR1 SGHRS and CDR2 YFSETQ come from the germline V gene. The CDR3 consists of 13 residues. V lost 0 bases, J lost 5 bases, and 0 bases stayed unmatched. For the CDR3, the DNA is TGCGCCAGCAGCTTGGGGGACAGGGACGAGCAGTACTTC. Translating gives CASSLGDRDEQYF.

The chain has TRBV19 and TRBJ2-1; D remains ambiguous. Germline CDR1 is LNHDA and CDR2 is SQIVND (reference sequence). The CDR3 covers 14 residues. Trimming removed 5 bases from V and 4 bases from J, with 12 bases in between. CDR3 amino acids: CASSLDTGYNEQFF. The CDR3, as DNA: TGTGCCAGTAGTTTGGATACGGGTTACAATGAGCAGTTCTTC. Full variable domain (remainder filled in from reference TRBV19 and TRBJ2-1): DGGITQSPKYLFRKEGQNVTLSCEQNLNHDAMYWYRQDPGQGLRLIYYSQIVNDFQKGDIAEGYSVSREKKESFPLTVTSAQKNPTAFYLCASSLDTGYNEQFFGPGTRLTVL.

V gene TRBV10-3 combines with J gene TRBJ1-1, with D perhaps matching TRBD1 (5 bases). This CDR3 is built from 13 residues. With 4 bases removed from V and 5 bases from J, the gap between germline ends came to 11 bases. The germline V gene has CDR1 ENHRY and CDR2 SYGVKD. CDR3 coding DNA: TGTGCCATCAGTGGTTCAGGGTATACTGAAGCTTTCTTT. Translating gives CAISGSGYTEAFF.

This chain joins TRBV28 and TRBJ1-5; D perhaps matches TRBD1 (5 bases). Deletions cut 2 bases from V and 6 bases from J, with 11 bases between. Germline V CDR1 and CDR2: MDHEN, SYDVKM. The CDR3 extends over 14 amino acids. The CDR3 sequence is CASSLGGRFQPQHF. For the CDR3, the DNA is TGTGCCAGCAGTTTAGGGGGGAGGTTTCAGCCCCAGCATTTT.

This clone was counted only a few times. J is TRBJ1-2 and V is TRBV14; 11 nucleotides align to TRBD1. Trimming took 3 bases from V and 4 from J; bases not matched to a gene: 7. CDR1 is SGHDN, CDR2 FVKESK, per germline. This CDR3 is 16 amino acids long. This chain's CDR3 is CASSHRGQGVSYGYTF. CDR3 nucleotide sequence: TGTGCCAGCAGCCATCGGGGACAGGGGGTATCCTATGGCTACACCTTC.

This sequence joins TRBV28 and TRBJ2-2; TRBD2 agrees at 10 bases. Trimming cost V 1 base and J 2 bases; bases outside gene matches: 4. Germline V gene sequence: CDR1 MDHEN, CDR2 SYDVKM. CDR3 length: 17 residues. Written as DNA, the CDR3 is TGTGCCAGCAGTTTATCGCTAGCGGGGGCCAACACCGGGGAGCTGTTTTTT. It specifies CASSLSLAGANTGELFF.

The chain joins TRBV7-9 to TRBJ2-5, with 9 bases matching TRBD1. The CDR3 contains 13 residues. The J segment lost 5 bases and the V segment lost 4 bases, leaving 2 bases of the junction unmatched. Germline CDR1 is SEHNR and CDR2 is FQNEAQ (reference sequence). The CDR3 DNA reads TGTGCCAGCAGCTCTGGACAGGGGGAGACCCAGTACTTC. Translating it yields CASSSGQGETQYF.